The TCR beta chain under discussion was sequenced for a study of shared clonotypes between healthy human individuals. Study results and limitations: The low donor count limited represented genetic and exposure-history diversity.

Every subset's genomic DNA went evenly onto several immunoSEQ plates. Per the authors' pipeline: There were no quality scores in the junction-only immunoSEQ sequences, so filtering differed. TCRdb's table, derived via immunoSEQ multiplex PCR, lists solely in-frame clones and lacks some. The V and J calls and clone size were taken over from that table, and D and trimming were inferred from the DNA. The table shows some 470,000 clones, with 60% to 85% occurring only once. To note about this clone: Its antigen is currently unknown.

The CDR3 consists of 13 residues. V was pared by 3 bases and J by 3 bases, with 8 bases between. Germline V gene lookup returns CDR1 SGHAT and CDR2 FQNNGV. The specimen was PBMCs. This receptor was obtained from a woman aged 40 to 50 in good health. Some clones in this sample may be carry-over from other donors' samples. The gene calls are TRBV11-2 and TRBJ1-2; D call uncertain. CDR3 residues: CASSLTFDYGYTF. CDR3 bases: TGTGCCAGCAGCTTGACATTCGACTATGGCTACACCTTC.